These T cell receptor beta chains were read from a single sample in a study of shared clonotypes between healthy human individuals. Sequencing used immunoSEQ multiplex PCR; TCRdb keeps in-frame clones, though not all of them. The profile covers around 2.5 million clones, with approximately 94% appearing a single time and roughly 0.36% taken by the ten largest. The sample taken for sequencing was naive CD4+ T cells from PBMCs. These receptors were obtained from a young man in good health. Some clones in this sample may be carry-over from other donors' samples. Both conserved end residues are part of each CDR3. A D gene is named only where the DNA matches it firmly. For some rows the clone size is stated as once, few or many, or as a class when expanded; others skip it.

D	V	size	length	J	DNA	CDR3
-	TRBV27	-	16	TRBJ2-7	TGTGCCAGCAGTTTAGCCTGCAGGGGGGGGAGCATTGTGGAGTACTTC	CASSLACRGGSIVEYF
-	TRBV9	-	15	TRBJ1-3	TGTGCCAGCAGCGTAGGTACCAGCGCTGGAAACACCATATATTTT	CASSVGTSAGNTIYF
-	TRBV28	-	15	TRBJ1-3	TGTGCCAGCAGTTTAGACAGCTACTCTGGAAACACCATATATTTT	CASSLDSYSGNTIYF
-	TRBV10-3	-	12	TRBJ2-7	TGTGCCATCAGAGGGTTGGGGCTCGAGCAGTACTTC	CAIRGLGLEQYF
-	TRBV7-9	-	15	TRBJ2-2	TGTGCCAGCAGCCCTAGTGGTAGGGCTGACGGGGAGCTGTTTTTT	CASSPSGRADGELFF
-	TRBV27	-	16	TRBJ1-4	TGTGCCAGCAGTTTCACCCGGACAGCGCCGGATGAAAAACTGTTTTTT	CASSFTRTAPDEKLFF
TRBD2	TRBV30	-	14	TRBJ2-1	TGTGCCTGGAGGGGACCGGGGGGTTACAATGAGCAGTTCTTC	CAWRGPGGYNEQFF
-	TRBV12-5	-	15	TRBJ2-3	TGTGCTAGTGACCCCATCAGGACCAGCACAGATACGCAGTATTTT	CASDPIRTSTDTQYF
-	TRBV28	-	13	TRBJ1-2	TGTGCCAGCAGTCAAGGGGGTAACTATGGCTACACCTTC	CASSQGGNYGYTF
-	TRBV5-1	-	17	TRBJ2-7	TGCGCCAGCAGCTTGGCACTGACGGGGGGCCTCGGCTATGAGCAGTACTTC	CASSLALTGGLGYEQYF
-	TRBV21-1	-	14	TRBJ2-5	TGTGCCAGCAGCAAGTCCCGAGGGGACCGGACCCAGTACTTC	CASSKSRGDRTQYF
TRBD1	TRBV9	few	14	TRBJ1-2	TGTGCCAGCAGCGTAGGGACAGGGAACTATGGCTACACCTTC	CASSVGTGNYGYTF
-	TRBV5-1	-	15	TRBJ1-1	TGCGCCAGCAGTGGCGGTCAGGGGAGGGGCACTGAAGCTTTCTTT	CASSGGQGRGTEAFF
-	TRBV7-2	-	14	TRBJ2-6	TGTGCCAGCAGCCTGACCCCTGGGGCCAACGTCCTGACTTTC	CASSLTPGANVLTF
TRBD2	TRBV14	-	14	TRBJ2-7	TGTGCCAGCAGCCGGACTAGCGGGTCCTACGAGCAGTACTTC	CASSRTSGSYEQYF
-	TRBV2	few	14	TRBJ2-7	TGTGCCAGCAGTGAAGGGAATAGCGGCTACGAGCAGTACTTC	CASSEGNSGYEQYF
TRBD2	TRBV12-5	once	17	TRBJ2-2	TGTGCTAGTGGTTTGGGGCTAGCGGGAGGGCCCGCCGGGGAGCTGTTTTTT	CASGLGLAGGPAGELFF
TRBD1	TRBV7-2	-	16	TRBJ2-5	TGTGCCAGCAGCTCGAGTTGGGACAGGGGCTGGGAGACCCAGTACTTC	CASSSSWDRGWETQYF
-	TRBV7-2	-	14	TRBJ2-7	TGTGCCAGCAGCTCGACAGCCTGGTCCTACGAGCAGTACTTC	CASSSTAWSYEQYF
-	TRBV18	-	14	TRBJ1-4	TGTGCCAGCTCCCCGACTGGAACTAATGAAAAACTGTTTTTT	CASSPTGTNEKLFF
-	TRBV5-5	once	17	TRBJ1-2	TGTGCCAGCAGCCCAGACCTCGGGTCATCCCGCGGGGATGGCTACACCTTC	CASSPDLGSSRGDGYTF
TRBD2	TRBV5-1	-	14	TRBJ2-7	TGCGCCAGCAGCTTTAGCGGGAGGTCCTACGAGCAGTACTTC	CASSFSGRSYEQYF
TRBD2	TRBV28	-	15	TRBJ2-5	TGTGCCAGCATTAGTAGCGGGAGAGCCCAAGAGACCCAGTACTTC	CASISSGRAQETQYF
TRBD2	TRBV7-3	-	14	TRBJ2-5	TGTGCCAGCAGCTTCCACGGGAGGGGGGAGACCCAGTACTTC	CASSFHGRGETQYF
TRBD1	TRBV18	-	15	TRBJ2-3	TGTGCCAGCTCGCCGACAGGGGAAAGCACAGATACGCAGTATTTT	CASSPTGESTDTQYF